The rows below give T cell receptor beta chains drawn from one sample of a study of CD8+CD57+ T cells in acquired aplastic anemia. MiXCR, applied by TCRdb to the reads, yields one record per CDR3 protein. Of about 210,000 distinct CDR3 sequences listed, around 63% were seen once; the top ten hold about 29%. Sequencing was carried out using sorted CD4+, CD8+, or CD8+CD57+ T cells (not recorded which) from PBMCs. The receptors come from a human donor in good health. The CDR3 runs from the conserved cysteine through the conserved F or W. D genes are given only for firm matches. Not every row has a clone size; where given, it reads once, few, many or a size class.

J: TRBJ2-3
V: TRBV28
size: -
D: -
DNA: TGTGCCAGCAGTTCCCTAGCGACCACAGATACGCAGTATTTT
CDR3: CASSSLATTDTQYF

J: TRBJ2-7
V: TRBV11-2
size: many
D: TRBD1
DNA: TGTGCCAGCAGCGACCCGGGACAGCTGGGAGCCTACGAGCAGTACTTC
CDR3: CASSDPGQLGAYEQYF

J: TRBJ1-1
V: TRBV10-3
size: -
D: TRBD1
DNA: TGTGCCATCAGGGACAGGGAGGAGGTTAACACTGAAGCTTTCTTT
CDR3: CAIRDREEVNTEAFF

J: TRBJ1-2
V: TRBV10-3
size: -
D: -
DNA: TGTGCCATCAGTGAGGGGGCAGCTAACTATGGCTACACCTTC
CDR3: CAISEGAANYGYTF

J: TRBJ2-7
V: TRBV25-1
size: many
D: TRBD1
DNA: TGTGCCAGCAGTGGTCTGACAGGGCAAGGCTACGAGCAGTACTTC
CDR3: CASSGLTGQGYEQYF

J: TRBJ2-1
V: TRBV7-2
size: many
D: TRBD2
DNA: TGTGCCAGCAGCCTAGGCGGGAGGGGCAATGAGCAGTTCTTC
CDR3: CASSLGGRGNEQFF

J: TRBJ2-7
V: TRBV29-1
size: few
D: -
DNA: TGCAGCGTTAAGAAAGTTCCCCTCTCCTACGAGCAGTACTTC
CDR3: CSVKKVPLSYEQYF

J: TRBJ1-2
V: TRBV7-2
size: -
D: -
DNA: TGTGCCAGCAGCCGCGGACAGACTGGCTACACCTTC
CDR3: CASSRGQTGYTF

J: TRBJ1-3
V: TRBV10-3
size: -
D: -
DNA: TGTGCCATCAGGGGGGCCTATCAACCACCTGGAAACACCATATATTTT
CDR3: CAIRGAYQPPGNTIYF

J: TRBJ2-3
V: TRBV5-1
size: -
D: TRBD2
DNA: TGTGCCAGCAGTTTTAGCGGGGGTCGCACAGATACGCAGTATTTT
CDR3: CASSFSGGRTDTQYF

J: TRBJ2-7
V: TRBV7-9
size: many
D: -
DNA: TGTGCCAGCAGCCCTCCCCTCAGGGGCGAAGGGAACGAGCAGTACTTC
CDR3: CASSPPLRGEGNEQYF

J: TRBJ2-1
V: TRBV7-3
size: few
D: TRBD2
DNA: TGTGCCAGCAGCTTAGCGGGGGGGCATGAGCAGTTCTTC
CDR3: CASSLAGGHEQFF

J: TRBJ2-3
V: TRBV28
size: -
D: TRBD1
DNA: TGTGCCAGCAGTGGGGACAGGGGCACAGATACGCAGTATTTT
CDR3: CASSGDRGTDTQYF

J: TRBJ2-3
V: TRBV20-1
size: -
D: -
DNA: TGCAGTGCTAGAGAGGAGGGCACAGATACGCAGTATTTT
CDR3: CSAREEGTDTQYF

J: TRBJ1-1
V: TRBV10-3
size: few
D: TRBD1
DNA: TGTGCCATCAGTGAGCGGCGCGACAGGGGATACACTGAAGCTTTCTTT
CDR3: CAISERRDRGYTEAFF

J: TRBJ2-5
V: TRBV2
size: few
D: -
DNA: TGTGCCAGCGGGGTTGGGGAGACCCAGTACTTC
CDR3: CASGVGETQYF

J: TRBJ2-1
V: TRBV10-3
size: many
D: -
DNA: TGTGCCATCACTGGGACTGACTACAATGAGCAGTTCTTC
CDR3: CAITGTDYNEQFF

J: TRBJ2-7
V: TRBV20-1
size: few
D: TRBD2
DNA: TGCAGTGCTAGCGGACTAGCGGGGACCACCTACGAGCAGTACTTC
CDR3: CSASGLAGTTYEQYF

J: TRBJ1-5
V: TRBV6-5
size: once
D: -
DNA: TGTGCCAGCAGTTACCGTCTTTCCCGGACAGCCCTTAGCAATCAGCCCCAGCATTTT
CDR3: CASSYRLSRTALSNQPQHF

J: TRBJ1-5
V: TRBV10-3
size: few
D: -
DNA: TGTGCCATACGACAGGACGGTTACCCCCAGCATTTT
CDR3: CAIRQDGYPQHF

J: TRBJ2-1
V: TRBV3-2
size: -
D: -
DNA: TGTGCCAGCAGCCAAGAACCCTCTGGCGACTCCTACAATGAGCAGTTCTTC
CDR3: CASSQEPSGDSYNEQFF

J: TRBJ2-1
V: TRBV19
size: many
D: -
DNA: TGTGCCAGCGTACTTAGCAGCAGCTCCTACAATGAGCAGTTCTTC
CDR3: CASVLSSSSYNEQFF

J: TRBJ2-5
V: TRBV2
size: -
D: -
DNA: TGTGCCAGCGGCTCGGGACTTAACACCCAGTACTTC
CDR3: CASGSGLNTQYF

J: TRBJ1-1
V: TRBV4-1
size: many
D: -
DNA: TGCGCCAGCAGCCAAGATGCAGGTTCGAACACTGAAGCTTTCTTT
CDR3: CASSQDAGSNTEAFF

J: TRBJ2-7
V: TRBV4-1
size: many
D: TRBD2
DNA: TGCGCCAGCAGCCCCCTGGGGGCTGGAGTAGCGGGAGAGCTCGAGCAGTACTTC
CDR3: CASSPLGAGVAGELEQYF

J: TRBJ1-2
V: TRBV2
size: -
D: TRBD1
DNA: TGTGCCAGCAGTGCGGGGTCACAGGGGAATCATGGCTACACCTTC
CDR3: CASSAGSQGNHGYTF

J: TRBJ2-7
V: TRBV19
size: many
D: TRBD2
DNA: TGTGCCAGTAGTAATGGGCTAGCGGACTACGAGCAGTACTTC
CDR3: CASSNGLADYEQYF

J: TRBJ2-7
V: TRBV18
size: many
D: -
DNA: TGTGCCAGCTCAGCGGGGGCGAGGGCCTACGAGCAGTACTTC
CDR3: CASSAGARAYEQYF

J: TRBJ2-7
V: TRBV2
size: -
D: -
DNA: TGTGCCAGCAGAGGAGGGACAGCCCGAGCCTACGAGCAGTACTTC
CDR3: CASRGGTARAYEQYF

J: TRBJ2-1
V: TRBV7-9
size: -
D: -
DNA: TGTGCCAGCAGCTTAGCGTTTTCTAGTGCCTCCTACAATGAGCAGTTCTTC
CDR3: CASSLAFSSASYNEQFF

J: TRBJ2-1
V: TRBV19
size: many
D: -
DNA: TGTGCCAGTAGCCCCAGTGATCAGAATTCCTACAATGAGCAGTTCTTC
CDR3: CASSPSDQNSYNEQFF

J: TRBJ2-7
V: TRBV10-2
size: many
D: TRBD2
DNA: TGCGCCAGCCAAGATAGCGGGAGCTCCTACGAGCAGTACTTC
CDR3: CASQDSGSSYEQYF

J: TRBJ2-5
V: TRBV7-2
size: -
D: TRBD2
DNA: TGTGCCAGCAGCTCAGGAACGGGAGGTTTGCAGGAGACCCAGTACTTC
CDR3: CASSSGTGGLQETQYF

J: TRBJ1-5
V: TRBV20-1
size: many
D: TRBD1
DNA: TGCAGTGCGATGACAGGGGGAAATCAGCCCCAGCATTTT
CDR3: CSAMTGGNQPQHF

J: TRBJ1-1
V: TRBV10-3
size: -
D: -
DNA: TGTGCCATCAGTGAGTCCAGGGGAGGTACTGAAGCTTTCTTT
CDR3: CAISESRGGTEAFF

J: TRBJ1-6
V: TRBV5-1
size: -
D: TRBD1
DNA: TGCGCCAGCAGCCCAGGGGGCAGGCGATCACCCCTCCACTTT
CDR3: CASSPGGRRSPLHF

J: TRBJ1-1
V: TRBV29-1
size: -
D: TRBD1
DNA: TGCCAGCTCACCAGACAGGGAAACACTGAAGCTTTCTTT
CDR3: CQLTRQGNTEAFF

J: TRBJ2-3
V: TRBV14
size: -
D: -
DNA: TGTGCCAGCAGCCAAGATCTCGCAGTAGGCACAGATACGCAGTATTTT
CDR3: CASSQDLAVGTDTQYF

J: TRBJ2-5
V: TRBV7-9
size: once
D: TRBD2
DNA: TGTGCCAGCAGCTTATCCCCGGGACTAGCGGGAGCAGAGACCCAGTACTTC
CDR3: CASSLSPGLAGAETQYF

J: TRBJ2-7
V: TRBV20-1
size: -
D: -
DNA: TGCAGTGCTAGAAACCCAGACAAGTGGTGGCAGTACTTC
CDR3: CSARNPDKWWQYF

J: TRBJ2-3
V: TRBV24-1
size: -
D: TRBD1
DNA: TGTGCCACCAGTGACTCCGACAGGGCCGGAACAGATACGCAGTATTTT
CDR3: CATSDSDRAGTDTQYF

J: TRBJ2-3
V: TRBV19
size: once
D: TRBD2
DNA: TGTGCCAGTAGGAGACTAGCGGGAGGCCTTCAGGCAGGTACGCAGTATTTT
CDR3: CASRRLAGGLQAGTQYF

J: TRBJ2-5
V: TRBV7-8
size: -
D: -
DNA: TGTGCCAGCAGACCAACAGAAGAGACCCAGTACTTC
CDR3: CASRPTEETQYF

J: TRBJ1-1
V: TRBV7-6
size: -
D: -
DNA: TGTGCCAGCAGCCAGGGGATCAATGAAGCTTTCTTT
CDR3: CASSQGINEAFF

J: TRBJ2-1
V: TRBV19
size: -
D: -
DNA: TGTGCCACCCACGACCAAGGGGGGCAGGATGAGCAGTTCTTC
CDR3: CATHDQGGQDEQFF

J: TRBJ1-6
V: TRBV9
size: -
D: -
DNA: TGTGCCAGCAGCCCCTCGACGGGGGGAGATCCCCTCCACTTT
CDR3: CASSPSTGGDPLHF

J: TRBJ2-2
V: TRBV20-1
size: many
D: -
DNA: TGCAGTGCTGATACCGGGTCCAGGGGCGGGGAGCTGTTTTTT
CDR3: CSADTGSRGGELFF